The 9 T cell receptor beta chains below come from one sample, sequenced in a study of spatial heterogeneity in lung cancer. TCRdb redid the calling of the 5' RACE reads with MiXCR, one entry per CDR3 protein. The sample consists of over 45,000 distinct CDR3 sequences, 12% of them appearing once. Time point described: blood at routine non-recurrence follow-up after resection. Material: PBMCs, obtained at follow-up. Source of these receptors: a male donor with early-stage non-small cell lung cancer.

This clonotype showed up many times. The chain uses TRBV18 and TRBJ1-5, with D tentatively TRBD1 (6 bases). The CDR3 is 15 residues long. The germline V and J ends were trimmed by 2 bases and 4 bases, with 12 bases remaining between them. Germline values: CDR1 KGHSH, CDR2 LQKENI. CDR3 loop: CASSPGQGRNQPQHF. The CDR3 bases are TGTGCCAGCTCACCAGGGCAGGGGAGAAATCAGCCCCAGCATTTT.

In this sample, this clonotype turned up many times. The V call is TRBV7-2, the J call TRBJ1-5, with a tentative D call TRBD1 (6 bases). The CDR3 contains 14 residues. The germline CDR1 and CDR2 sequences are SGHTA and FQGNSA. Trimming removed 5 bases from V and 5 bases from J, with 13 bases in between. The CDR3 nucleotides are TGTGCCAGCAGCCTCGACAGGTCCTATCAGCCCCAGCATTTT. Translated, it gives CASSLDRSYQPQHF.

The rearrangement links TRBV27 to TRBJ1-4; no reliable D call. V was shortened by 2 bases and J by 5 bases, with 12 bases between the two germline ends. Looked up from germline, CDR1 is MNHEY and CDR2 is SMNVEV (reference sequence). This CDR3 has 15 amino acids. The CDR3 region is CASSLLMAGNEKLFF. The CDR3 nucleotides are TGTGCCAGCAGTTTACTTATGGCAGGCAATGAAAAACTGTTTTTT.

With regard to this clonotype: This may be a read error: a much more frequent sequence differs by one nucleotide. The rearrangement links TRBV7-2 to TRBJ2-3; D gene uncertain. V lost 7 bases, J lost 2 bases, and 13 bases lay in between. This CDR3 spans 14 amino acids. CDR1 and CDR2 (germline): SGHTA, FQGNSA. The CDR3 region is CASKLVSDTDTQYF. CDR3 DNA: TGTGCCAGCAAGCTCGTCAGCGACACAGATACGCAGTATTTT.

The rearrangement uses TRBV29-1 and TRBJ1-5; tentatively, D is TRBD1 (5 bases). The CDR3 runs to 12 residues. The V gene lost 6 bases and the J gene lost 2 bases, with 8 bases spanning the gap. Germline V gene lookup returns CDR1 SQVTM and CDR2 ANQGSEA. The CDR3 loop reads CSVGGRNQPQHF. CDR3 nucleotides: TGCAGCGTCGGGGGTCGCAATCAGCCCCAGCATTTT. The full variable domain, completed using reference TRBV29-1 and TRBJ1-5, is SAVISQKPSRDICQRGTSLTIQCQVDSQVTMMFWYRQQPGQSLTLIATANQGSEATYESGFVIDKFPISRPNLTFSTLTVSNMSPEDSSIYLCSVGGRNQPQHFGDGTRLSIL.

At least ten counts were recorded for this clonotype. The chain uses TRBV18 and TRBJ2-5; TRBD1 might be the D (6 bases). CDR1 and CDR2 (germline): KGHSH, LQKENI. V dropped 1 base and J dropped 5 bases, with 14 bases sitting between them. CDR3 length: 15 residues. The CDR3 loop is CASSPLGQSLETQYF. CDR3 DNA: TGTGCCAGCTCACCACTTGGACAGAGTCTCGAGACCCAGTACTTC.

This clonotype was recorded many times. The CDR3 coding sequence is TGTGCCAGCAGTCCAGGGACAGGGGCGGACACTGAAGCTTTCTTT. It encodes CASSPGTGADTEAFF. The chain carries TRBV12-3 or TRBV12-4 and TRBJ1-1, with 10 nucleotides matching TRBD1. This CDR3 contains 15 residues. V lost 5 bases to trimming and J lost 3 bases; unmatched junction nucleotides: 6.

In this sample, this clonotype turned up many times. This chain joins TRBV18 and TRBJ2-4, with D uncertain. This CDR3 has 16 amino acids. Per germline, CDR1 KGHSH and CDR2 LQKENI. Trimming shortened V by 3 bases and J by 0 bases, and 12 bases separated the two germline ends. CDR3 protein: CASSPYSNLAKNIQYF. The DNA for the CDR3 is TGTGCCAGCTCACCCTACTCTAACTTAGCCAAAAACATTCAGTACTTC.

The sample holds many counts of this clonotype. The chain links TRBV20-1 to TRBJ2-5; possibly TRBD2 for D (6 bases). This CDR3 has 16 residues. The germline gives CDR1 DFQATT, CDR2 SNEGSKA (reference sequence). The chain's CDR3 is CSIPGRTETPQETQYF. The CDR3 DNA reads as TGCAGCATACCGGGGAGGACGGAGACTCCTCAAGAGACCCAGTACTTC.